This TCR beta chain was captured in a study of blood T cells in healthy people across ages. Study summary: For every two T cells, template switching captured about one barcoded beta molecule. Points from the study as a whole: Diversity was higher, and naive CD4+ cells more numerous, in long-lived donors than in aged donors. Getting older went along with TCR beta diversity per million T cells dropping roughly linearly.

Primed by a sample-barcoded 5' primer and a J-beta primer mix, a second PCR proceeded for about 7 to 11 cycles. Each CDR3 protein gets one entry after TCRdb re-called the 5' RACE reads with MiXCR. The data show more than 550,000 distinct CDR3 sequences, 22% seen once. This clonotype was detected a few times. Its target is not known. The clonotype was recovered from a man aged 70 or older in good health. What was sequenced was blood.

This chain's CDR3 is CSVQVVGTEAFF. The CDR3 DNA follows: TGCAGCGTTCAGGTCGTCGGCACTGAAGCTTTCTTT. The chain couples TRBV29-1 to TRBJ1-1; D unresolved. CDR3 size: 12 residues. The V and J ends lost 5 bases and 4 bases respectively, with 11 bases between them. Germline CDR1 is SQVTM and CDR2 is ANQGSEA.